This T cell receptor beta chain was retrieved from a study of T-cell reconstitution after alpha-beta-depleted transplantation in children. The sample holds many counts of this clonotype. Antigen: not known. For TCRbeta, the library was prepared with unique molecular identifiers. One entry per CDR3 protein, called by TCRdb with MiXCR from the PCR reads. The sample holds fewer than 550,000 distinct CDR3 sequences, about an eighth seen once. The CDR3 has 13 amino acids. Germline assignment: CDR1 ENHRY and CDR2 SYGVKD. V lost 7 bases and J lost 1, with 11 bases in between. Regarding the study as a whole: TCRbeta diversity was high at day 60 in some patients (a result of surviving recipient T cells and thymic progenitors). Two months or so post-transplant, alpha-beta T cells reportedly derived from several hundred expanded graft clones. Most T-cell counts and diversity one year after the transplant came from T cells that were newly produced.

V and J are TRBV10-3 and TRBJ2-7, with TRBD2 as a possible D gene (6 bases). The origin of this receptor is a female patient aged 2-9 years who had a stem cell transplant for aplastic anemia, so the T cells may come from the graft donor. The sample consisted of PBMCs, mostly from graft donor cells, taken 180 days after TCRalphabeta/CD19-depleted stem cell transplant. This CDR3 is CAITGEYSYEQYF. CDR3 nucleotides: TGTGCCATCACGGGGGAATATTCCTACGAGCAGTACTTC.